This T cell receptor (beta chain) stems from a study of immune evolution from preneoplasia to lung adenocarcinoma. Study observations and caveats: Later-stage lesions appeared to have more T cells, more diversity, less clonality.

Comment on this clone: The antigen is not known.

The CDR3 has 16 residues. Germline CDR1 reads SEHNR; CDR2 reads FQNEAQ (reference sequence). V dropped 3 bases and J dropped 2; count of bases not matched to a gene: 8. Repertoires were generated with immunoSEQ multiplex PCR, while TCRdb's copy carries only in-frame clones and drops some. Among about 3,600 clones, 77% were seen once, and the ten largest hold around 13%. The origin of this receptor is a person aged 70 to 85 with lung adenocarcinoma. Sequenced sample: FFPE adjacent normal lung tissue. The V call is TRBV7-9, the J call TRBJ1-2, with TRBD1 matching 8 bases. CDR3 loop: CASSFPLGQENYGYTF. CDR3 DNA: TGTGCCAGCAGCTTCCCGTTGGGACAGGAGAACTATGGCTACACCTTC.